Each of the 32 T cell receptor beta chains below was sequenced from the same sample in a study of cytomegalovirus exposure and HLA in healthy donors (dated by TCRdb to 2016 to 2017). Library preparation employed the immunoSEQ multiplex PCR assay. The multiplex PCR relied on a mix of 60 forward primers for TCR Vbeta segments and 13 reverse primers for TCR Jbeta segments. Entries here come from immuneACCESS through TCRdb and include only in-frame sequences with V and J called. Some clones fail to appear in such tables; in the studies checked, an unresolved V gene covers under half of the shortfall, and the cause of the remainder is unknown. The sample yields 110,000 or so clones; 60% to 80% were counted once. 8% to 10% of the sample goes to the ten largest clones. The sequenced sample was PBMCs. All receptors come from a man aged 18 to 29 in good health and CMV-seropositive.

The CDR3 loop is CASSLSRGGLYEQYF. The CDR3 DNA reads TGTGCCAGCAGCTTATCTCGGGGGGGCCTGTACGAGCAGTACTTC. This chain joins TRBV7-2 and TRBJ2-7; 8 nucleotides line up with TRBD2. The CDR3 has 15 amino acids. CDR1 SGHTA and CDR2 FQGNSA come from the germline V gene. Unmatched junction bases numbered 7, after V lost 2 bases and J lost 4 bases. The whole variable domain, filled in from reference TRBV7-2 and TRBJ2-7, reads GAGVSQSPSNKVTEKGKDVELRCDPISGHTALYWYRQSLGQGLEFLIYFQGNSAPDKSGLPSDRFSAERTGGSVSTLTIQRTQQEDSAVYLCASSLSRGGLYEQYFGPGTRLTVT.

V gene TRBV27 combines with J gene TRBJ2-6, with 10 bases lining up with TRBD1. The J segment lost 0 bases and the V segment lost 3 bases, leaving 5 bases of the junction unmatched. The germline V gene has CDR1 MNHEY and CDR2 SMNVEV (reference sequence). The CDR3 is made up of 18 amino acids. CDR3 amino acids: CASSLWTGGSSGANVLTF. DNA of the CDR3: TGTGCCAGCAGTTTGTGGACAGGGGGAAGCTCTGGGGCCAACGTCCTGACTTTC.

V usage is TRBV14 and J usage is TRBJ1-6, with D perhaps TRBD1 (6 bases). The CDR3 loop spans 13 amino acids. Trimming left V 4 bases short and J 9 bases short, with 10 bases between. Germline assignment: CDR1 SGHDN and CDR2 FVKESK. CDR3 DNA sequence: TGTGCCAGCAGCCCGGGGACACGTTCACCCCTCCACTTT. Its translation: CASSPGTRSPLHF.

The rearrangement joins TRBV5-1 to TRBJ2-5, with D perhaps matching TRBD1 (5 bases). CDR3 length: 15 amino acids. CDR1 SGHRS and CDR2 YFSETQ come from the germline V gene. Trimming removed 4 bases at V and 5 bases at J, with 18 bases between. The CDR3 loop is CASSPPDTHLETQYF. For the CDR3, the DNA is TGCGCCAGCAGCCCGCCGGACACCCACTTGGAGACCCAGTACTTC. The variable domain in full, completed from reference TRBV5-1 and TRBJ2-5, reads KAGVTQTPRYLIKTRGQQVTLSCSPISGHRSVSWYQQTPGQGLQFLFEYFSETQRNKGNFPGRFSGRQFSNSRSEMNVSTLELGDSALYLCASSPPDTHLETQYFGPGTRLLVL.

This chain uses TRBV6-5 with TRBJ1-6; D is unclear. The ends were cut back, 0 bases at V and 9 bases at J, with 6 bases in the middle. This CDR3 spans 13 amino acids. Germline V gene data show CDR1 as MNHEY and CDR2 as SVGAGI. The chain's CDR3 is CASSYSSGSPLHF. The CDR3 nucleotides are TGTGCCAGCAGTTACTCGTCCGGTTCACCCCTCCACTTT.

This chain connects TRBV2 to TRBJ2-3, with D perhaps TRBD1 (5 bases). The germline V gene has CDR1 SNHLY and CDR2 FYNNEI. V was clipped by 10 bases and J by 0 bases, with 11 bases between them. The CDR3 consists of 13 residues. The CDR3 bases are TGTGCCACCCGGACATCTAGCACAGATACGCAGTATTTT. It translates to CATRTSSTDTQYF.

The chain carries TRBV29-1 and TRBJ2-5; D is unclear. Near its end, the DNA agrees better with TRBJ2-7, so the J call may be wrong. This CDR3 has 12 amino acids. CDR1 and CDR2 from the germline V gene are SQVTM and ANQGSEA. The CDR3 spells CSVESRAHEQYF. CDR3 DNA sequence: TGCAGCGTTGAAAGTCGCGCCCACGAGCAGTACTTC.

In its sample, this clone was seen a few times. J is TRBJ1-5 and V is TRBV25-1, with TRBD1 as a possible D gene (5 bases). Deletions cut 6 bases from V and 5 bases from J, with 14 bases between. This CDR3 has 14 residues. Germline CDR1 MGHDK, CDR2 SYGVNS. The DNA of the CDR3 is TGTGCCAGCAGCCGGTCGGACACAGATCAGCCCCAGCATTTT. Translating gives CASSRSDTDQPQHF.

This clone was detected a few times. The rearrangement joins TRBV7-9 to TRBJ2-1, with D tentatively TRBD2 (5 bases). Germline CDR1 and CDR2: SEHNR and FQNEAQ (reference sequence). This CDR3 has 16 residues. Trimming stripped 3 bases from V and 1 base from J, with 13 bases between. The CDR3 region has the DNA TGTGCCAGCAGCTTGGGAACGGGGTCGTCCTACAATGAGCAGTTCTTC. This codes for CASSLGTGSSYNEQFF.

The chain employs TRBV6-4 and TRBJ1-2, with a possible D match to TRBD1 (5 bases). V lost 2 bases, J lost 8 bases, and 15 bases lay in between. Per the germline V gene, CDR1 is MRHNA and CDR2 is SNTAGT. This CDR3 has 14 residues. The CDR3 sequence: CASSDGGGSNGYTF. In DNA form, the CDR3 reads TGTGCCAGCAGTGACGGGGGAGGGTCGAACGGCTACACCTTC.

The chain joins TRBV6-1 to TRBJ1-6, with TRBD1 identical over 7 bases. Germline V lookup: CDR1 MNHNS, CDR2 SASEGT. Losses at the gene ends were 2 bases for V and 6 bases for J; bases not matched to a gene: 7. There are 16 residues in the CDR3. CDR3 residues: CASSELTRGSNSPLHF. In DNA form, the CDR3 reads TGTGCCAGCAGTGAACTTACCAGGGGGAGTAATTCACCCCTCCACTTT.

This clone showed up just a few times. The rearrangement links TRBV2 to TRBJ1-5; 8 bases are shared with TRBD1. Germline lookup yields CDR1 SNHLY and CDR2 FYNNEI. This CDR3 is built from 15 residues. With V trimmed by 2 bases and J by 6 bases, 6 bases remained unmatched. The CDR3 loop is CASSERTGIFQPQHF. The CDR3 DNA reads as TGTGCCAGCAGTGAACGGACAGGGATATTTCAGCCCCAGCATTTT.

V usage is TRBV29-1 and J usage is TRBJ2-7; 7 nucleotides match TRBD1. The CDR3 extends over 14 amino acids. V shed 0 bases, J shed 6 bases, and the junction held 8 bases outside the gene matches. Looked up from germline, CDR1 is SQVTM and CDR2 is ANQGSEA. CDR3 sequence reads: CSVEERSGGSEQYF. CDR3 coding DNA: TGCAGCGTTGAAGAGCGTTCAGGGGGAAGCGAGCAGTACTTC.

The rearrangement uses TRBV18 and TRBJ1-4, with 8 bases aligning to TRBD1. Per the germline V gene, CDR1 is KGHSH and CDR2 is LQKENI. V shed 6 bases, J shed 4 bases, and the junction held 7 bases outside the gene matches. The CDR3 is 15 amino acids. In DNA form, the CDR3 reads TGTGCCAGCTCCCCCGGACAGGGAGGTAATGAAAAACTGTTTTTT. This translates into CASSPGQGGNEKLFF.

The V and J genes are TRBV9 and TRBJ1-5, with a tentative D call TRBD1 (5 bases). V gave up 3 bases and J gave up 3 bases, with 16 bases separating them. Germline V gene lookup returns CDR1 SGDLS and CDR2 YYNGEE. This CDR3 contains 16 residues. The DNA for the CDR3 is TGTGCCAGCAGCGCCGGACAACCACCCTCCAATCAGCCCCAGCATTTT. Encoded protein: CASSAGQPPSNQPQHF.

This rearrangement joins TRBV6-1 to TRBJ1-1; the match to TRBD1 covers 9 bases. The V and J ends lost 8 bases and 2 bases, in that order; junction bases with no gene match: 9. This CDR3 comprises 15 residues. Germline CDR1 MNHNS, CDR2 SASEGT. The CDR3 DNA reads TGTGCCAGCGATTCCTGGGGACAGGGAAACACTGAAGCTTTCTTT. This gives the protein CASDSWGQGNTEAFF.

V is TRBV6-5 and J is TRBJ2-5, with 8 bases that match TRBD2. With V trimmed by 9 bases and J by 4 bases, 4 bases remained unmatched. CDR1 and CDR2 from the germline V gene are MNHEY and SVGAGI. This CDR3 comprises 12 residues. CDR3 nucleotides: TGTGCCAGTTCGGGGGGGAGAGAGACCCAGTACTTC. Protein: CASSGGRETQYF.

The chain joins TRBV6-1 to TRBJ2-2, with 7 nucleotides matching TRBD1. J lost 10 bases, V lost 0 bases, and 8 bases had no gene match. The CDR3 runs 15 residues. Germline values: CDR1 MNHNS, CDR2 SASEGT. The CDR3 reads CASSEATGQFTELFF. CDR3 nucleotides: TGTGCCAGCAGTGAAGCGACGGGACAGTTTACGGAGCTGTTTTTT.

This clone turned up a few times. The chain couples TRBV2 to TRBJ1-5, with TRBD1 matching 7 bases. CDR1 and CDR2 (germline): SNHLY, FYNNEI. The J segment lost 2 bases and the V segment lost 6 bases, leaving 4 bases of the junction unmatched. This CDR3 is 14 amino acids long. Here the CDR3 DNA reads TGTGCCAGCAGGAGAGACAGGGGCAATCAGCCCCAGCATTTT. It yields the protein CASRRDRGNQPQHF.

The chain employs TRBV9 and TRBJ2-3; D not certain. With 5 bases removed from V and 1 base from J, the gap between germline ends came to 8 bases. The CDR3 length is 13 residues. Germline V gene lookup returns CDR1 SGDLS and CDR2 YYNGEE. CDR3 protein: CASRPTGTDTQYF. The CDR3 DNA reads as TGTGCCAGCAGGCCGACTGGCACAGATACGCAGTATTTT. Using reference TRBV9 and TRBJ2-3 for the parts outside the CDR3, the full variable domain is DSGVTQTPKHLITATGQRVTLRCSPRSGDLSVYWYQQSLDQGLQFLIQYYNGEERAKGNILERFSAQQFPDLHSELNLSSLELGDSALYFCASRPTGTDTQYFGPGTRLTVL.

In this sample, this clone turned up a few times. The chain uses TRBV29-1 and TRBJ1-1; 7 nucleotides align to TRBD1. The CDR3 runs 12 residues. Germline V gene sequence: CDR1 SQVTM, CDR2 ANQGSEA. V gave up 6 bases and J gave up 11 bases; unmatched junction bases: 12. CDR3 sequence (DNA): TGCAGCGTCGCGGGGACCACAGGGGACGCTTTCTTT. Protein: CSVAGTTGDAFF.

This sequence joins TRBV11-1 and TRBJ2-1, with TRBD2 as a possible D gene (6 bases). Trimming stripped 5 bases from V and 6 bases from J, with 14 bases between. The CDR3 is 14 residues long. Germline CDR1 and CDR2: SGHAT and FQDESV (reference sequence). For the CDR3, the DNA is TGTGCCAGCAGCCCCCGCCGGGACTCCAATGAGCAGTTCTTC. Protein: CASSPRRDSNEQFF.

This sequence joins TRBV21-1 and TRBJ1-5; no DNA check was done on the table's D call, TRBD1. TRBV21-1 represents a pseudogene. The CDR3 sequence is 14 residues long. CDR3 nucleotides: TGTAGGGCGGAGACAGGGGGCCGAAATCAGCCCCAGCATTTT. Translated: CRAETGGRNQPQHF.

The chain combines TRBV7-9 with TRBJ1-2; TRBD1 aligns across 7 bases. Trimming took 3 bases from V and 6 from J; bases not matched to a gene: 1. CDR1 is SEHNR and CDR2 is FQNEAQ in the germline V gene (reference sequence). This CDR3 is built from 12 residues. The CDR3, as DNA: TGTGCCAGCAGCTTCAGGGGGGATGGCTACACCTTC. It specifies CASSFRGDGYTF.

A few counts support this clone. V gene TRBV11-2 combines with J gene TRBJ2-7; 12 nucleotides align to TRBD1. V lost 5 bases, J lost 4 bases, and 12 bases stayed unmatched. CDR1 is SGHAT and CDR2 is FQNNGV in the germline V gene. The CDR3 has 17 amino acids. CDR3 DNA sequence: TGTGCCAGCAGCCAAGGGACAGGGGGCGCGGAAAGTTACGAGCAGTACGTC. Amino acids: CASSQGTGGAESYEQYV.

The chain uses TRBV11-3 and TRBJ2-7, with 7 bases matching TRBD1. V was clipped by 6 bases and J by 3 bases; unmatched bases: 5. CDR1 is SGHNT, CDR2 YENEEA, per germline. The CDR3 sequence is 13 residues long. CDR3 bases: TGTGCCAGCAGTAAGGGACAGATCTACGAGCAGTACTTC. The encoded protein is CASSKGQIYEQYF. The full variable domain, rest sourced from reference TRBV11-3 and TRBJ2-7, is EAGVVQSPRYKIIEKKQPVAFWCNPISGHNTLYWYLQNLGQGPELLIRYENEEAVDDSQLPKDRFSAERLKGVDSTLKIQPAELGDSAVYLCASSKGQIYEQYFGPGTRLTVT.

The V call is TRBV29-1, the J call TRBJ1-5; 8 bases fit TRBD1. The CDR3 contains 15 residues. Germline loops: CDR1 SQVTM, CDR2 ANQGSEA. The junction had 8 bases not matched to a gene; V was cut back by 5 bases and J by 2 bases. The chain's CDR3 is CSVSSGQGGNQPQHF. The CDR3, as DNA: TGCAGCGTTTCTAGCGGACAGGGCGGCAATCAGCCCCAGCATTTT. Combining the CDR3 with reference TRBV29-1 and TRBJ1-5 gives the whole variable domain SAVISQKPSRDICQRGTSLTIQCQVDSQVTMMFWYRQQPGQSLTLIATANQGSEATYESGFVIDKFPISRPNLTFSTLTVSNMSPEDSSIYLCSVSSGQGGNQPQHFGDGTRLSIL.

The chain links TRBV29-1 to TRBJ1-2; TRBD1 aligns across 10 bases. Germline V gives CDR1 SQVTM, CDR2 ANQGSEA. This CDR3 is built from 13 residues. Trimming took 1 base from V and 13 from J; bases not matched to a gene: 9. DNA for the CDR3: TGCAGCGTTGAAGGGAGGGACAGGGGAAACTGCACCTTC. It is translated as CSVEGRDRGNCTF.

For the CDR3, the DNA is TGTGCCAGCAGTGAGAACGGGGGGGTCACAGATACGCAGTATTTT. Protein sequence: CASSENGGVTDTQYF. The rearrangement joins TRBV6-4 to TRBJ2-3, with 8 bases fitting TRBD2. Germline CDR1 and CDR2: MRHNA and SNTAGT. V trimming: 3 bases; J trimming: 2 bases; junction bases outside the gene matches: 4. The CDR3 is 15 amino acids.

This clone occurred a few times. The sample has other DNA sequences that encode this CDR3 too. CDR3 sequence reads: CAWWSQGTYEQYF. The CDR3 nucleotides read TGTGCCTGGTGGTCTCAGGGTACCTACGAGCAGTACTTC. The chain employs TRBV30 and TRBJ2-7; weak D call: TRBD1 (5 bases). This CDR3 is built from 13 residues. From germline, CDR1 is GTSNPN and CDR2 SVGIG (reference sequence). Trimming took 5 bases from V and 2 from J, leaving 13 bases between them.

V usage is TRBV5-6 and J usage is TRBJ2-3, with 10 bases matching TRBD1. The CDR3 length is 16 residues. Germline V gene data show CDR1 as SGHDT and CDR2 as YYEEEE. Trimming removed 5 bases from V and 8 bases from J; junction bases left unmatched: 14. The CDR3 spells CASRYTGTGDGGTQYF. The CDR3 coding sequence is TGTGCCAGCAGATATACCGGGACAGGGGATGGGGGTACGCAGTATTTT.

This clone was observed a few times. V gene TRBV4-1 combines with J gene TRBJ1-4; TRBD1 is a possible D gene (5 bases). The CDR3 consists of 15 residues. V was clipped by 4 bases and J by 5 bases, with 14 bases between them. CDR1 and CDR2 from the germline V gene are MGHRA and YSYEKL. The CDR3 region is CASSRTSQSNEKLFF. CDR3 coding DNA: TGCGCCAGCAGCCGGACATCACAGTCAAATGAAAAACTGTTTTTT.